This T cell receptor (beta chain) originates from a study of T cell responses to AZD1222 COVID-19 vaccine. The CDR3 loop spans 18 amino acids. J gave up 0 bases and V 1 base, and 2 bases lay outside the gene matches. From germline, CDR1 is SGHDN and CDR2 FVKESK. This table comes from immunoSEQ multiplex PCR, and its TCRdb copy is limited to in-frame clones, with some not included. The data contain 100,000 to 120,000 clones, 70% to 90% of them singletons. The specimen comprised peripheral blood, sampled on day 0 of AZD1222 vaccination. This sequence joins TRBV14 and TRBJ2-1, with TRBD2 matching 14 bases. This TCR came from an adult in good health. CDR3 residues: CASSQGLAGGSSYNEQFF. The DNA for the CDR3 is TGTGCCAGCAGCCAAGGACTAGCGGGGGGGAGCTCCTACAATGAGCAGTTCTTC.